These 28 T cell receptor beta chains were all obtained from the same sample, sequenced in a study of shared clonotypes between healthy human individuals. Sequencing used immunoSEQ multiplex PCR; TCRdb keeps in-frame clones, though not all of them. Found here are roughly 2.4 million clones, around 95% of them singletons; the top ten hold more than 0.1%. Sequences were obtained from naive CD4+ T cells sorted from blood. Described subset: CD45RA+ positively selected. Receptor source: a man younger than 35 in good health.

The CDR3 loop is CASSPQGQARTGELFF. DNA for the CDR3: TGTGCCAGCAGCCCTCAGGGACAGGCACGCACCGGGGAGCTGTTTTTT. The chain uses TRBV9 and TRBJ2-2, with TRBD1 identical over 8 bases. V shed 4 bases and J 4 bases; nucleotides not matched to a gene: 9. This CDR3 comprises 16 residues. Germline CDR1 and CDR2: SGDLS and YYNGEE.

V gene TRBV6-1 combines with J gene TRBJ1-3, with 12 bases aligning to TRBD1. The CDR3 sequence is 18 residues long. Looked up from germline, CDR1 is MNHNS and CDR2 is SASEGT. The V segment lost 3 bases and the J segment 3 bases; nucleotides outside the gene matches: 9. The CDR3 region has the DNA TGTGCCAGCAGTGACAGGGGACAGGGGGCGAGAGGTGGAAACACCATATATTTT. It specifies CASSDRGQGARGGNTIYF.

This chain connects TRBV10-1 to TRBJ2-7; 9 bases match TRBD1. Germline CDR1 WNHNN, CDR2 SYGVQD (reference sequence). CDR3 size: 15 residues. V shed 3 bases, J shed 5 bases, and the junction held 8 bases outside the gene matches. The CDR3 coding sequence is TGCGCCAGCAGTGACTCCGGGACAGGGTACGACGAGCAGTACTTC. As protein: CASSDSGTGYDEQYF.

The chain is built from TRBV5-1 and TRBJ2-1, with a tentative D call TRBD2 (6 bases). V was shortened by 4 bases and J by 0 bases, with 11 bases between the two germline ends. CDR1 and CDR2 (germline): SGHRS, YFSETQ. The CDR3 is 15 residues long. As DNA, the CDR3 is TGCGCCAGCAGCAATGGGGGGAGCTCCTACAATGAGCAGTTCTTC. It yields the protein CASSNGGSSYNEQFF.

The J gene is TRBJ1-2, the V gene TRBV5-1; 7 bases map to TRBD1. The CDR3 runs 13 residues. Germline V gives CDR1 SGHRS, CDR2 YFSETQ. V was pared by 4 bases and J by 9 bases, with 9 bases of the junction left unmatched. In nucleotides, the CDR3 is TGCGCCAGCAGCACTCCGACAGGGAATAGCTACACCTTC. This gives the protein CASSTPTGNSYTF.

The chain recombines TRBV6-1 with TRBJ1-3; 7 bases fit TRBD1. Germline V CDR1 and CDR2: MNHNS, SASEGT. The CDR3 length is 15 residues. The V segment lost 5 bases and the J segment 1 base; nucleotides outside the gene matches: 5. The CDR3 DNA reads TGTGCCAGCAGTTTGCAGGGGGAGTCTGGAAACACCATATATTTT. Translation gives CASSLQGESGNTIYF.

This clone came up once. The chain couples TRBV30 to TRBJ2-7; either TRBD1 or TRBD2 may fit D (5 bases each). Germline lookup yields CDR1 GTSNPN and CDR2 SVGIG (reference sequence). CDR3 length: 14 amino acids. V lost 4 bases to trimming and J lost 0 bases, with 13 bases between them. In nucleotides, the CDR3 is TGTGCCTGGAAACAGGAGCGGTTCTCCTACGAGCAGTACTTC. Translation: CAWKQERFSYEQYF.

The chain carries TRBV5-1 and TRBJ1-2; TRBD1 agrees at 8 bases. The V gene's germline CDR1 is SGHRS and CDR2 YFSETQ. This CDR3 is 18 amino acids long. Germline trimming cut 1 base from V and 0 bases from J; bases unmatched to any gene: 11. CDR3 amino acids: CASSLRPIGQGPNYGYTF. Written as DNA, the CDR3 is TGCGCCAGCAGCTTGAGGCCCATAGGACAGGGACCTAACTATGGCTACACCTTC.

J is TRBJ1-1 and V is TRBV2; tentative D call: TRBD1 (5 bases). V was trimmed by 7 bases and J by 4 bases, leaving 16 bases between them. Looked up from germline, CDR1 is SNHLY and CDR2 is FYNNEI. The CDR3 consists of 14 residues. The CDR3 loop is CASMILGGTTEAFF. The CDR3, as DNA: TGTGCCAGCATGATATTGGGGGGAACCACTGAAGCTTTCTTT. Full variable domain (missing parts from reference TRBV2 and TRBJ1-1): EPEVTQTPSHQVTQMGQEVILRCVPISNHLYFYWYRQILGQKVEFLVSFYNNEISEKSEIFDDQFSVERPDGSNFTLKIRSTKLEDSAMYFCASMILGGTTEAFFGQGTRLTVV.

The chain joins TRBV9 to TRBJ2-2; TRBD1 aligns across 9 bases. With V trimmed by 2 bases and J by 0 bases, 2 bases remained unmatched. CDR1 and CDR2 from the germline V gene are SGDLS and YYNGEE. This CDR3 is built from 16 residues. The CDR3 bases are TGTGCCAGCAGCGTCCGGACAGGGGCGAACACCGGGGAGCTGTTTTTT. Translating it yields CASSVRTGANTGELFF.

The chain links TRBV2 to TRBJ1-1, with D possibly being TRBD1 (5 bases). Trimming removed 3 bases from V and 6 bases from J, with 11 bases in between. Germline values: CDR1 SNHLY, CDR2 FYNNEI. There are 13 residues in the CDR3. The chain's CDR3 is CASSDRVRAEAFF. Here the CDR3 DNA reads TGTGCCAGCAGTGACAGGGTCCGGGCTGAAGCTTTCTTT. Combining the CDR3 with reference TRBV2 and TRBJ1-1 gives the whole variable domain EPEVTQTPSHQVTQMGQEVILRCVPISNHLYFYWYRQILGQKVEFLVSFYNNEISEKSEIFDDQFSVERPDGSNFTLKIRSTKLEDSAMYFCASSDRVRAEAFFGQGTRLTVV.

The chain combines TRBV30 with TRBJ2-1, with a weak D call TRBD1 (6 bases). The germline V gene has CDR1 GTSNPN and CDR2 SVGIG (reference sequence). The V end lost 3 bases, the J end lost 0 bases, and 12 bases lay between the germline ends. This CDR3 region has 15 residues. CDR3 bases: TGTGCCTGGAGCGGGGACATCAACTCCTACAATGAGCAGTTCTTC. This encodes CAWSGDINSYNEQFF.

The chain has TRBV25-1 and TRBJ1-3, with a tentative D call TRBD1 (6 bases). Trimming shortened V by 4 bases and J by 1 base, and 11 bases separated the two germline ends. This CDR3 is built from 15 residues. Per the germline V gene, CDR1 is MGHDK and CDR2 is SYGVNS. DNA of the CDR3: TGTGCCAGCAGTGTTGGAGGGGGGTCTGGAAACACCATATATTTT. It encodes CASSVGGGSGNTIYF.

This chain uses TRBV5-5 with TRBJ2-1; 9 bases map to TRBD1. Trimming cost V 4 bases and J 4 bases; bases outside gene matches: 9. Germline V gives CDR1 SGHKS, CDR2 YYEKEE (reference sequence). The CDR3 runs to 16 residues. The CDR3 here is CASSPWDRVIYNEQFF. The CDR3 DNA sequence: TGTGCCAGCAGCCCCTGGGACAGGGTCATATACAATGAGCAGTTCTTC.

This clone was detected only once. This chain links TRBV4-1 with TRBJ2-3; perhaps D is TRBD1 or TRBD2 (5 bases each). The length of the CDR3 is 15 residues. The germline gives CDR1 MGHRA, CDR2 YSYEKL. V was clipped by 5 bases and J by 0 bases, with 12 bases between them. The CDR3 coding sequence is TGCGCCAGCAGCGGGGACGGATTAAGCACAGATACGCAGTATTTT. Its translation: CASSGDGLSTDTQYF.

This chain links TRBV5-1 with TRBJ2-7; TRBD1 agrees at 9 bases. The V gene's germline CDR1 is SGHRS and CDR2 YFSETQ. The CDR3 is 13 residues long. V shed 3 bases, J shed 5 bases, and the junction held 3 bases outside the gene matches. CDR3 nucleotides: TGCGCCAGCAGCTGGGACAGGGAGAACGAGCAGTACTTC. Translated: CASSWDRENEQYF. Using reference TRBV5-1 and TRBJ2-7 for the parts outside the CDR3, the full variable domain is KAGVTQTPRYLIKTRGQQVTLSCSPISGHRSVSWYQQTPGQGLQFLFEYFSETQRNKGNFPGRFSGRQFSNSRSEMNVSTLELGDSALYLCASSWDRENEQYFGPGTRLTVT.

The chain joins TRBV6-1 to TRBJ1-5; the D gene is possibly TRBD1 (5 bases). This CDR3 comprises 14 residues. V was pared by 4 bases and J by 0 bases, with 7 bases between. The germline V gene has CDR1 MNHNS and CDR2 SASEGT. The CDR3 DNA follows: TGTGCCAGCAGTGTACAGGTTAGCAATCAGCCCCAGCATTTT. Residues: CASSVQVSNQPQHF.

A note on this clone: Other nucleotide sequences from this sample produce the same CDR3. The gene calls are TRBV9 and TRBJ2-3; maybe TRBD1 (6 bases). Germline CDR1 and CDR2: SGDLS and YYNGEE. V was shortened by 0 bases and J by 4 bases, with 12 bases between the two germline ends. The CDR3 sequence is 15 residues long. The CDR3 coding sequence is TGTGCCAGCAGCGTAGGGGGCAGGGGTGCAGATACGCAGTATTTT. Protein: CASSVGGRGADTQYF.

The V and J genes are TRBV5-4 and TRBJ1-2; possible D gene TRBD1, 6 bases. V lost 0 bases and J 7 bases, leaving 19 bases between the germline ends. From germline, CDR1 is SGHNT and CDR2 YYREEE (reference sequence). This CDR3 has 16 amino acids. The CDR3 DNA is TGTGCCAGCAGCTTGGCAATTGGTGGTCCCAGGGGTGGCTACACCTTC. Translation: CASSLAIGGPRGGYTF.

The chain links TRBV10-3 to TRBJ2-7; 7 bases map to TRBD2. V lost 0 bases, J lost 0 bases, and 8 bases stayed unmatched. Germline V gene sequence: CDR1 ENHRY, CDR2 SYGVKD. The CDR3 extends over 17 amino acids. CDR3 sequence: CAISESPAGASSYEQYF. The CDR3 DNA follows: TGTGCCATCAGTGAGTCCCCGGCGGGAGCGAGCTCCTACGAGCAGTACTTC.

The gene calls are TRBV28 and TRBJ1-6; no clear D. Trimming took 6 bases from V and 2 from J, leaving 5 bases between them. Germline values: CDR1 MDHEN, CDR2 SYDVKM. The CDR3 is 13 residues long. CDR3 DNA: TGTGCCAGCAGCTGGACCTATAATTCACCCCTCCACTTT. Encoded protein: CASSWTYNSPLHF.

Turning to this clone: Other DNA sequences in the sample encode the same CDR3. CDR3 sequence reads: CASSLGPGAKNIQYF. CDR3 coding DNA: TGCGCCAGCAGCTTGGGACCAGGGGCCAAAAACATTCAGTACTTC. The genes are TRBV5-1 and TRBJ2-4; a possible D gene is TRBD1 (5 bases). The CDR3 loop spans 15 amino acids. The ends were cut back, 0 bases at V and 1 base at J, with 8 bases in the middle. Germline-derived CDR1 and CDR2 are SGHRS and YFSETQ.

The V gene is TRBV5-4, the J gene TRBJ2-6; 11 nucleotides match TRBD1. CDR1 and CDR2 (germline): SGHNT, YYREEE (reference sequence). J was trimmed by 4 bases and V by 0 bases; bases with no gene match: 6. This CDR3 spans 18 amino acids. The CDR3 sequence: CASSLGTGGPPGANVLTF. The CDR3 DNA reads TGTGCCAGCAGCTTGGGGACAGGGGGCCCTCCGGGGGCCAACGTCCTGACTTTC.

The chain combines TRBV28 with TRBJ1-1; 8 nucleotides line up with TRBD1. This CDR3 is 14 amino acids long. Germline-derived CDR1 and CDR2 are MDHEN and SYDVKM. V dropped 9 bases and J dropped 3; count of bases not matched to a gene: 9. Written as DNA, the CDR3 is TGTGCCAGTCACCCGGCAGGGGGCCACACTGAAGCTTTCTTT. Translated, it gives CASHPAGGHTEAFF.

This chain links TRBV5-1 with TRBJ2-3, with D unclear. The CDR3 totals 14 residues. The V gene's germline CDR1 is SGHRS and CDR2 YFSETQ. The V gene lost 4 bases and the J gene lost 0 bases, with 9 bases spanning the gap. The CDR3 DNA reads TGCGCCAGCAGCGTCCAAGGTAGCACAGATACGCAGTATTTT. Protein product: CASSVQGSTDTQYF. Based on the CDR3 plus reference TRBV5-1 and TRBJ2-3, the full variable domain is KAGVTQTPRYLIKTRGQQVTLSCSPISGHRSVSWYQQTPGQGLQFLFEYFSETQRNKGNFPGRFSGRQFSNSRSEMNVSTLELGDSALYLCASSVQGSTDTQYFGPGTRLTVL.

This clone was observed a few times. The same CDR3 arises from other DNA sequences in this sample as well. The V call is TRBV7-9, the J call TRBJ1-1; D is unclear. CDR3 size: 11 residues. Germline loops: CDR1 SEHNR, CDR2 FQNEAQ (reference sequence). The V end was cut by 4 bases, the J end by 3 bases, with 3 bases between. The CDR3 protein is CASSSYTEAFF. CDR3 bases: TGTGCCAGCAGCTCCTACACTGAAGCTTTCTTT.

Concerning this clone: The sample holds other DNA sequences that translate to the same CDR3. This chain joins TRBV5-1 and TRBJ2-7, with TRBD1 matching 10 bases. Germline assignment: CDR1 SGHRS and CDR2 YFSETQ. With 4 bases clipped from V and 2 bases from J, the junction kept 6 bases outside the gene matches. This CDR3 comprises 15 residues. DNA of the CDR3: TGCGCCAGCAGCCTCGATGGGACAGGGGCCTACGAGCAGTACTTC. Its protein product is CASSLDGTGAYEQYF.

The chain is built from TRBV29-1 and TRBJ2-1; weak D call: TRBD2 (6 bases). Trimming pared 3 bases from V and 6 bases from J, leaving 15 bases between. The germline V gene has CDR1 SQVTM and CDR2 ANQGSEA. The CDR3 length is 14 residues. CDR3 DNA sequence: TGCAGCGTTGACGGCGGGGTAAGGAGCAATGAGCAGTTCTTC. It specifies CSVDGGVRSNEQFF.